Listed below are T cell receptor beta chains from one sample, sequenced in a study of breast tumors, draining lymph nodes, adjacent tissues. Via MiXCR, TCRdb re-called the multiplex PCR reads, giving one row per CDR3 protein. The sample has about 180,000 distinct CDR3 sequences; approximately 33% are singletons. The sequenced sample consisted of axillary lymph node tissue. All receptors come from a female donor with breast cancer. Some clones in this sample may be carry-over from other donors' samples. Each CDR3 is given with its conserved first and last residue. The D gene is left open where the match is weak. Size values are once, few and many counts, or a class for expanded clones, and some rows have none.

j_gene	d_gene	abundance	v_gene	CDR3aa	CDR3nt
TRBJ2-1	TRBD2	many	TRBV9	CASSPHRLAVRDEQFF	TGTGCCAGCAGCCCCCACCGACTAGCCGTGCGCGATGAGCAGTTCTTC
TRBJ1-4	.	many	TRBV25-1	CASSRLGANEKLFF	TGTGCCAGCAGTCGCCTCGGGGCCAATGAAAAACTGTTTTTT
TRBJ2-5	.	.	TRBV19	CASRDFPRGQPQYF	TGTGCCAGTAGGGACTTCCCGAGAGGTCAGCCCCAGTACTTC
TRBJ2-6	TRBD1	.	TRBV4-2	CASSRIGQGGLSGANVLTF	TGTGCCAGCAGCCGAATTGGACAGGGGGGCCTCTCTGGGGCCAACGTCCTGACTTTC
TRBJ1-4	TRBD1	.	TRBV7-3	CARGTGLGEKLFF	TGTGCCAGGGGGACAGGGCTCGGTGAAAAACTGTTTTTT
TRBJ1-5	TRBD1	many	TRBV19	CASSSTGGGQPQHF	TGTGCCAGTAGTTCGACAGGGGGCGGTCAGCCCCAGCATTTT
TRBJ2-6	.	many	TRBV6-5	CASTFSGANVLTF	TGTGCCAGCACTTTCTCTGGGGCCAACGTCCTGACTTTC
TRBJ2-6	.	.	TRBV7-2	CASSSPDPGTGANVLTF	TGTGCCAGCAGCTCACCTGATCCCGGGACAGGGGCCAACGTCCTGACTTTC
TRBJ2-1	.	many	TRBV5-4	CASSLYQGEGYNEQFF	TGTGCCAGCAGCTTATACCAGGGCGAGGGGTACAATGAGCAGTTCTTC
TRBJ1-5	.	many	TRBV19	CASSIGRTINQPQHF	TGTGCCAGTAGTATAGGTCGGACAATCAATCAGCCCCAGCATTTT
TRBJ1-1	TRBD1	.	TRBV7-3	CASIRIAGGVGEAFF	TGTGCCAGCATCCGGATCGCAGGGGGCGTAGGTGAAGCTTTCTTT
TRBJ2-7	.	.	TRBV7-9	CAHSLDTAGKGPYEQYF	TGTGCCCACAGCTTAGACACGGCAGGGAAAGGTCCCTACGAGCAGTACTTC
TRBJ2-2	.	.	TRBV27	CASSELMSGGWNTGELFF	TGTGCCAGCAGTGAACTTATGAGCGGCGGGTGGAACACCGGGGAGCTGTTTTTT
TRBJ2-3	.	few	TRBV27	CASSTAVAAGSTDTQYF	TGTGCCAGCAGTACCGCAGTAGCGGCGGGTAGCACAGATACGCAGTATTTT
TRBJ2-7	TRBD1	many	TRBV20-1	CSATGQGDVYEQYF	TGCAGTGCCACGGGACAGGGGGATGTCTACGAGCAGTACTTC
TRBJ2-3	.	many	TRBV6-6	CASSHSLGSTDTQYF	TGTGCCAGCAGTCACTCGTTAGGTAGCACAGATACGCAGTATTTT
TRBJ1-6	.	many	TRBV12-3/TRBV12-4	CASSTTGINSPLHF	TGTGCCAGCAGTACCACAGGGATTAATTCACCCCTCCACTTT
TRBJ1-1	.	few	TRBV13	CASSLTGTEAFF	TGTGCCAGCAGCTTAACTGGGACTGAAGCTTTCTTT
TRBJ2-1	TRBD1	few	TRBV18	CASSGTGNAGNEQFF	TGTGCCAGCTCGGGGACAGGGAACGCGGGGAATGAGCAGTTCTTC
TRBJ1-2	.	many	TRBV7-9	CASSSNPPSRGDGYTF	TGTGCCAGCAGCTCGAATCCCCCCTCGAGGGGGGATGGCTACACCTTC
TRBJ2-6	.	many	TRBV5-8	CASRMFSGANVLTF	TGTGCCAGCAGGATGTTCTCTGGGGCCAACGTCCTGACTTTC
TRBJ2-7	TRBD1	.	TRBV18	CASCNGTGSYEQYF	TGTGCCAGCTGCAATGGGACAGGGTCCTACGAGCAGTACTTC
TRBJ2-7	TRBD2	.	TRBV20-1	CSARDPRTSGQTYEQYF	TGCAGTGCTAGAGATCCCCGGACTAGCGGGCAGACCTACGAGCAGTACTTC
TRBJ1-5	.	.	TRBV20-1	CSARDRRDGYQPQHF	TGCAGTGCTAGAGATAGGAGGGACGGGTATCAGCCCCAGCATTTT
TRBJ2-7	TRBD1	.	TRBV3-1	CASSQTGKVSYEQYF	TGTGCCAGCAGCCAGACAGGGAAGGTGAGTTACGAGCAGTACTTC
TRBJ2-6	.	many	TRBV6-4	CASSKELLGSGANVLTF	TGTGCCAGCAGCAAGGAGCTGCTCGGCTCTGGGGCCAACGTCCTGACTTTC
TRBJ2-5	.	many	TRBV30	CAWSVSTETQYF	TGTGCCTGGAGTGTAAGTACGGAGACCCAGTACTTC
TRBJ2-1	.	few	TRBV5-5	CASSPSPYSYNEQFF	TGTGCCAGCAGCCCCAGTCCCTATTCATACAATGAGCAGTTCTTC
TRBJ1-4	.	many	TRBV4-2	CASSQEGVEEKLFF	TGTGCCAGCAGCCAAGAAGGGGTGGAGGAAAAACTGTTTTTT
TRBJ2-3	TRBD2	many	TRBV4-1	CASSGLAGGPDTQYF	TGCGCCAGCTCCGGACTAGCGGGGGGGCCAGATACGCAGTATTTT
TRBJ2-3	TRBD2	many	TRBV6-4	CASSDPGLGVDTQYF	TGTGCCAGCAGTGACCCCGGACTAGGGGTAGATACGCAGTATTTT
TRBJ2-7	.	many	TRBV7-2	CASSPSGRFYEQYF	TGTGCCAGCAGCCCCTCGGGTAGGTTCTACGAGCAGTACTTC
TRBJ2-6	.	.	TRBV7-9	CASSPALGANVLTF	TGTGCCAGCAGCCCGGCCCTAGGGGCCAACGTCCTGACTTTC
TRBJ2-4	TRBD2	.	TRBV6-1	CASSPGTSGRAKNIQYF	TGTGCCAGCAGTCCCGGGACTAGCGGGAGGGCCAAAAACATTCAGTACTTC
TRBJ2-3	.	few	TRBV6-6	CASSHGWGTTGTDTQYF	TGTGCCAGCAGTCACGGGTGGGGAACTACGGGCACAGATACGCAGTATTTT
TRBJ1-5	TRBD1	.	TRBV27	CASGGTGRQPQHF	TGTGCCAGCGGGGGGACAGGGCGGCAGCCCCAGCATTTT
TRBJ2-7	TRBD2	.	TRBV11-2	CASSLEVAGNSYEQYF	TGTGCCAGCAGCTTAGAGGTAGCGGGGAACTCCTACGAGCAGTACTTC
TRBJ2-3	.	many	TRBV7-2	CASRSLQGRKDTQYF	TGTGCCAGCAGGTCACTCCAGGGAAGGAAAGATACGCAGTATTTT
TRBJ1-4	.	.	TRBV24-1	CATSDDERREKLFF	TGTGCCACCAGTGACGATGAGAGGAGGGAAAAACTGTTTTTT
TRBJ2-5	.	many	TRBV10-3	CATTGQFQETQYF	TGTGCCACCACGGGTCAATTCCAAGAGACCCAGTACTTC
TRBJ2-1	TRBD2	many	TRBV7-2	CASSFRLAGGEEQFF	TGTGCCAGCAGCTTCCGGCTAGCGGGGGGCGAAGAGCAGTTCTTC
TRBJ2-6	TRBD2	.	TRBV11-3	CASSTEGWRGVPGLCSGANVLTF	TGTGCCAGCAGCACCGAGGGTTGGCGGGGGGTCCCGGGGCTGTGCTCTGGGGCCAACGTCCTGACTTTC
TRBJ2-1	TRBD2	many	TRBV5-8	CASSLLAGVNNEQFF	TGTGCCAGCAGCCTGCTGGCGGGAGTTAACAATGAGCAGTTCTTC
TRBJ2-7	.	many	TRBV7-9	CASSLGSGSYEQYF	TGTGCCAGCAGCTTGGGGAGTGGCTCCTACGAGCAGTACTTC
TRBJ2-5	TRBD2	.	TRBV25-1	CASSDSPSGRAGETQYF	TGTGCCAGCAGTGATTCCCCCAGCGGGAGGGCCGGGGAGACCCAGTACTTC
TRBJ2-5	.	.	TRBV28	CASSFGASSRETQYF	TGTGCCAGCAGTTTCGGCGCCTCGTCAAGAGAGACCCAGTACTTC
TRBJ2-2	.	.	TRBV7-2	CASSLEETGELFF	TGTGCCAGCAGCTTAGAGGAAACAGGGGAGCTGTTTTTT
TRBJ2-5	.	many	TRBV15	CATSRDRQETQYF	TGTGCCACCAGCAGGGACCGTCAAGAGACCCAGTACTTC
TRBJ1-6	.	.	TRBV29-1	CSVDGRQSNSPLHF	TGCAGCGTTGACGGACGGCAGTCTAATTCACCCCTCCACTTT
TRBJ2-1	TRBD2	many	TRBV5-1	CASGVASGGNYNEQFF	TGCGCCAGCGGGGTGGCTAGCGGGGGGAACTACAATGAGCAGTTCTTC
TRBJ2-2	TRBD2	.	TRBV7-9	CASSLGLATRTGELFF	TGTGCCAGCAGCCTGGGACTAGCTACGCGCACCGGGGAGCTGTTTTTT
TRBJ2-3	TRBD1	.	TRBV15	CATSSIRTGGFHNEQYF	TGTGCCACCAGCAGCATAAGGACAGGGGGCTTTCACAATGAGCAGTATTTT
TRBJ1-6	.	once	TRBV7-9	CASSKGFNSPLHF	TGTGCCAGCAGCAAGGGCTTTAATTCACCCCTCCACTTT